This paragraph covers one TCR beta chain sequence. The data stem from a study of blood T cell repertoires in COVID-19. Overall study: The samples span acute and convalescent COVID-19 from the United States, Italy and Spain. Sample material is recorded as cDNA or gDNA derived from T cells, B-cell-depleted T cells, or PBMCs.

In the source study's methods: Scientists estimated how many nucleated cells there were by amplifying reference gene primers. Assay used: immunoSEQ multiplex PCR; TCRdb lists only in-frame clones, some missing. The DNA gave D and trimming, while V, J and clone size come from that table. The sample has some 140,000 clones; approximately 79% are singletons. This CDR3 is 13 amino acids long. Germline V gene sequence: CDR1 SGHTA, CDR2 FQGNSA. The V end lost 2 bases, the J end lost 7 bases, and 12 bases lay between the germline ends. The sample was peripheral blood. V usage is TRBV7-2 and J usage is TRBJ2-7, with a possible D match to TRBD1 (6 bases). This sequence originates from a man in his fifties or sixties with acute or convalescent COVID-19. The CDR3: CASSLLQGNEQYF. The CDR3 DNA is TGTGCCAGCAGCTTACTACAGGGTAATGAGCAGTACTTC.